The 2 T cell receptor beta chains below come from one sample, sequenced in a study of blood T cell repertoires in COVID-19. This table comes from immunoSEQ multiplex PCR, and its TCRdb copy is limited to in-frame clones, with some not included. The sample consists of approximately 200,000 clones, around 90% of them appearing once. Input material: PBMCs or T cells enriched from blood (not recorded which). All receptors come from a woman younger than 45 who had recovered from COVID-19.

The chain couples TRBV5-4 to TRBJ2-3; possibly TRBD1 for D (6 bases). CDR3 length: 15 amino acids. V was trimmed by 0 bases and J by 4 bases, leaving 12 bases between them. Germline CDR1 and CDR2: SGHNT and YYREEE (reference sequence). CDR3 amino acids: CASSLDRVNADTQYF. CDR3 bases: TGTGCCAGCAGCTTGGACAGGGTCAACGCAGATACGCAGTATTTT.

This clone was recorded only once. The CDR3 sequence is CASSKLAVGTDTQYF. The CDR3 nucleotides are TGTGCCAGTAGTAAACTAGCCGTTGGGACAGATACGCAGTATTTT. The gene calls are TRBV19 and TRBJ2-3; D might be TRBD2 (6 bases). CDR3 length: 15 amino acids. V shed 4 bases and J shed 3 bases, with 14 bases lying between them. CDR1 and CDR2 (germline): LNHDA, SQIVND (reference sequence).